Below are 8 T cell receptor beta chains sequenced from a single sample in a study of blood T cell repertoires in COVID-19 (dated by TCRdb to 2019 to 2021). The library was prepared using the immunoSEQ multiplex PCR assay. Imported from immuneACCESS, the table was reduced by TCRdb to in-frame sequences with V and J called. These copies leave out some clones; in studies compared against another copy, an unresolved V gene accounts for under half, and the cause of the remainder is not known. For this sample there are 490,000 or so clones; approximately 87% appear just once. The ten largest clones take up about 1.7% of the sample. Sequenced input: PBMCs or T cells enriched from blood (not recorded which). The origin of the receptors is a woman aged 40 to 50 who had recovered from COVID-19.

This clone came up once. V gene TRBV3-1 (or the pseudogene TRBV3-2) combines with J gene TRBJ2-7; 8 bases agree with TRBD2. The CDR3 runs 15 residues. V was clipped by 1 base and J by 2 bases; unmatched bases: 4. Germline CDR1 LGHDT, CDR2 YNNKEL (reference sequence). This CDR3 reads CASSQALAAAYEQYF. The CDR3 DNA reads as TGTGCCAGCAGCCAAGCACTAGCGGCCGCCTACGAGCAGTACTTC.

The chain combines TRBV6-5 with TRBJ1-1; D unresolved. This CDR3 contains 15 residues. CDR1 and CDR2 from the germline V gene are MNHEY and SVGAGI. Trimming pared 6 bases from V and 6 bases from J, leaving 20 bases between. The CDR3 protein is CASRLESRDSAEAFF. The CDR3 nucleotides read TGTGCCAGCAGACTAGAGAGTAGGGATTCGGCTGAAGCTTTCTTT.

The chain joins TRBV29-1 to TRBJ1-1; 7 bases are shared with TRBD1. Germline V gene lookup returns CDR1 SQVTM and CDR2 ANQGSEA. With 6 bases clipped from V and 8 bases from J, the junction kept 12 bases outside the gene matches. CDR3 length equals 13 residues. CDR3 DNA: TGCAGCGTAACCGGACAGGCTAAACAAGAAGCTTTCTTT. This sequence encodes CSVTGQAKQEAFF.

The chain links TRBV6-2 or TRBV6-3 to TRBJ1-2, with D perhaps TRBD1 (6 bases). Trimming took 2 bases from V and 4 from J, leaving 14 bases between them. Per the germline V gene, CDR1 is MNHEY and CDR2 is SVGEGT. The CDR3 has 15 amino acids. The CDR3: CASSYLGQSGYGYTF. The CDR3 DNA is TGTGCCAGCAGTTACCTAGGACAGTCGGGCTATGGCTACACCTTC.

V and J are TRBV10-3 and TRBJ2-3; possibly TRBD1 for D (5 bases). With 7 bases removed from V and 2 bases from J, the gap between germline ends came to 13 bases. Germline-derived CDR1 and CDR2 are ENHRY and SYGVKD. The CDR3 sequence is 14 residues long. The CDR3 sequence: CAIMSTGYTDTQYF. The CDR3 nucleotides are TGTGCCATCATGTCAACAGGATACACAGATACGCAGTATTTT.

The chain is built from TRBV25-1 and TRBJ1-1; the D is unclear. The CDR3 contains 8 residues. V was pared by 8 bases and J by 13 bases, with 8 bases between. Germline-derived CDR1 and CDR2 are MGHDK and SYGVNS. This CDR3 reads CASRGDFF. CDR3 nucleotide sequence: TGTGCCAGCCGCGGGGATTTCTTT.

This chain uses TRBV4-3 with TRBJ1-2, with D perhaps matching TRBD1 (5 bases). This CDR3 spans 16 amino acids. V lost 0 bases, J lost 4 bases, and 15 bases lay in between. CDR1 is LGHNA and CDR2 is YSLEER in the germline V gene. CDR3 protein: CASSQDRKQGGYGYTF. CDR3 in DNA: TGCGCCAGCAGCCAAGATAGGAAGCAGGGAGGCTATGGCTACACCTTC.

The V and J genes are TRBV6-6 and TRBJ1-2; unclear D gene. Per the germline V gene, CDR1 is MNHNY and CDR2 is SVGAGI (reference sequence). Between the trimmed V and J ends, which lost 2 bases and 3 bases, there was a span of 10 bases. This CDR3 has 14 amino acids. The chain's CDR3 is CASSYPPGDYGYTF. CDR3 coding DNA: TGTGCCAGCAGTTACCCCCCCGGGGACTATGGCTACACCTTC.